Each of the 22 T cell receptor beta chains below was sequenced from the same sample in a study of T cells in women clearing cervical HPV infection. The repertoire was sequenced with immunoSEQ multiplex PCR; TCRdb's copy has only in-frame clones and lacks some. The specimen's table records fewer than 35,000 clones. The material sequenced was blood buffy coat. The receptors stem from a woman aged 18-70 years with a cervical HPV16 infection that either progressed to CIN3+ or cleared (not recorded which).

Concerning this clone itself: The read is 3 residues too short to cover the CDR3 end, so that end is filled in from the germline J gene. The chain carries TRBV20-1 and TRBJ2-7; a weak D match, TRBD2 (6 bases). The CDR3 runs 17 residues. CDR1 DFQATT and CDR2 SNEGSKA come from the germline V gene (reference sequence). The germline V and J ends were trimmed by 0 bases and 5 bases, with 23 bases remaining between them. CDR3 region: CSARDRPREHLAHEQYF. Partial CDR3 DNA: TGCAGTGCTAGAGATCGGCCGCGGGAACACCTAGCCCACGAG.

Concerning this clone: The CDR3 end is not reached by the read, which stops 3 residues before it; the germline J gene fills it in. The V and J genes are TRBV7-2 and TRBJ2-1; 7 bases are shared with TRBD2. The CDR3 has 14 residues. V trimming: 5 bases; J trimming: 7 bases; junction bases outside the gene matches: 8. Germline CDR1 SGHTA, CDR2 FQGNSA. The CDR3 here is CASSPRTSGNEQFF. The CDR3 bases that were read are TGTGCCAGCAGCCCTAGGACTAGTGGGAATGAG.

Concerning this clone itself: Coverage ceases 3 residues before the CDR3 finishes, and the germline J gene fills in the end. The rearrangement links TRBV14 to TRBJ2-1; 7 bases map to TRBD1. This CDR3 region has 19 residues. The germline V gene encodes CDR1 SGHDN and CDR2 FVKESK. The J segment lost 5 bases and the V segment lost 0 bases, leaving 16 bases of the junction unmatched. Here the CDR3 reads CASSQEPKRDRLKDNEQFF. CDR3 DNA, as far as it was read: TGTGCCAGCAGCCAAGAGCCGAAACGGGACAGACTAAAAGACAATGAG.

Details on this clone: Read data end 3 residues before the CDR3 end; the end is taken from the germline J gene. The V gene is TRBV20-1, the J gene TRBJ1-1; D is possibly TRBD1 (5 bases). The CDR3 covers 15 residues. Between the trimmed V and J ends, which lost 0 bases and 4 bases, there was a span of 15 bases. CDR1 and CDR2 (germline): DFQATT, SNEGSKA (reference sequence). The chain's CDR3 is CSARDPGGVGTEAFF. The DNA read from the CDR3 is TGCAGTGCTAGAGATCCGGGGGGGGTCGGCACTGAA.

For this clone: The read terminates 3 residues before the CDR3 end, so the remaining end is supplied by the germline J gene. The rearrangement links TRBV19 to TRBJ2-7; D gene unclear. Looked up from germline, CDR1 is LNHDA and CDR2 is SQIVND (reference sequence). V lost 1 base and J 2 bases, leaving 6 bases between the germline ends. This CDR3 comprises 13 residues. The CDR3 spells CASSIAVTYEQYF. Incomplete CDR3 DNA: TGTGCCAGTAGTATAGCGGTTACCTACGAG.

Regarding this clone: A junction boundary mismatches the germline segment, possibly from a read error. Read data end 3 residues before the CDR3 end; the end is taken from the germline J gene. This sequence joins TRBV4-2 and TRBJ2-1; D is uncertain. The CDR3 is 14 amino acids. Germline CDR1 reads LGHNA; CDR2 reads YNFKEQ. The CDR3 DNA, read in part, is TGCGCCAGCAGCCAAGAAAGGGTTCTGGATGAG. This sequence encodes CASSQERVLDE. The entire CDR3 protein is CASSQERVLDEQFF.

Details on this clone: The CDR3 end falls 3 residues outside the read, so it is completed with the germline J gene. This chain connects TRBV2 to TRBJ2-3, with 10 nucleotides matching TRBD1. The V gene end was trimmed by 8 bases and the J gene end by 6 bases; junction bases not matched to a gene: 2. This CDR3 region has 12 residues. CDR1 is SNHLY, CDR2 FYNNEI, per germline. The CDR3 sequence is CASGTGVDTQYF. The DNA read from the CDR3 is TGTGCCAGCGGGACAGGGGTTGATACG.

In regard to this clone: The DNA ends 3 residues before the CDR3 does, and the rest of the CDR3 is filled in from the germline J gene. The chain carries TRBV6-2 or TRBV6-3 and TRBJ2-7; the D gene is possibly TRBD1 (5 bases). Trimming pared 4 bases from V and 0 bases from J, leaving 16 bases between. Germline CDR1 is MNHEY and CDR2 is SVGEGT. CDR3 length: 16 amino acids. CDR3 bases read: TGTGCCAGCAGTTTAAGACAGCTTCTATTCTCCTACGAG. It encodes CASSLRQLLFSYE. The whole CDR3 sequence reads CASSLRQLLFSYEQYF.

For this clone: The CDR3 goes on 3 residues after the read ends, and that part is filled in from the germline J gene. The chain is built from TRBV7-6 and TRBJ1-1, with TRBD1 as a possible D gene (6 bases). The CDR3 is made up of 13 amino acids. Trimming cost V 5 bases and J 3 bases, with 10 bases left between them. The germline V gene encodes CDR1 SGHVS and CDR2 FNYEAQ. The CDR3: CASSPQGYTEAFF. The covered CDR3 bases are TGTGCCAGCAGCCCGCAGGGGTACACTGAA.

Comments on this clone: Germline and junction disagree at one end, which may indicate a read error. This CDR3 is CASSRQGPGNPIYF. CDR3 DNA (partial): TGTGCCAGCAGTCGACAGGGCCCGGGAAACCCC. The chain is built from TRBV2 and TRBJ1-3, with 7 bases identical to TRBD1. The observed sequence ends 3 residues before the CDR3 terminus, with the missing tail filled in from the germline J gene. CDR1 and CDR2 (germline): SNHLY, FYNNEI. This CDR3 spans 14 amino acids.

About this clone itself: Read data end 3 residues before the CDR3 end; the end is taken from the germline J gene. The gene calls are TRBV7-2 and TRBJ1-1; possibly TRBD1 for D (5 bases). The germline V gene has CDR1 SGHTA and CDR2 FQGNSA. This CDR3 contains 14 residues. The V and J ends lost 4 bases and 0 bases respectively, with 9 bases between them. Incomplete CDR3 DNA: TGTGCCAGCAGCTGGGGCGCTATGAACACTGAA. It codes for CASSWGAMNTE. The full CDR3 sequence reads CASSWGAMNTEAFF.

This clone is deemed medium-sized (0.01 to 0.1%) by its frequency. The read gets to within 3 residues of the CDR3 end, and the germline J gene fills in the rest. The chain links TRBV30 to TRBJ2-2; 7 bases agree with TRBD1. Germline-derived CDR1 and CDR2 are GTSNPN and SVGIG (reference sequence). The CDR3 loop spans 15 amino acids. V trimming: 0 bases; J trimming: 1 base; junction bases outside the gene matches: 2. CDR3 bases read: TGTGCCTGGAGTGTGGGGGACAGGAACACCGGGGAG. Translating it yields CAWSVGDRNTGE. The whole CDR3 region reads CAWSVGDRNTGELFF.

Concerning this clone: Relative to the germline gene, one junction end is altered; a read error may explain this. The DNA ends 3 residues before the CDR3 does, and the rest of the CDR3 is filled in from the germline J gene. The genes are TRBV4-2 and TRBJ2-3; TRBD1 agrees at 8 bases. Germline V CDR1 and CDR2: LGHNA, YNFKEQ. The CDR3 runs 16 residues. This chain's CDR3 is CASSQGARGRKDTQYF. CDR3 bases read: TGCGCCAGCAGCCAAGGGGCCAGGGGGCGGAAAGATACG.

In regard to this clone: The read terminates 3 residues before the CDR3 end, so the remaining end is supplied by the germline J gene. The chain uses TRBV5-4 and TRBJ1-1, with D hard to call. There are 15 residues in the CDR3. Germline lookup yields CDR1 SGHNT and CDR2 YYREEE (reference sequence). V was shortened by 0 bases and J by 2 bases, with 11 bases between the two germline ends. CDR3 bases read: TGTGCCAGCAGCTTGGTTTTGTCAGGAAACACTGAA. Translating gives CASSLVLSGNTE. The full CDR3 sequence reads CASSLVLSGNTEAFF. The whole variable domain, filled in from reference TRBV5-4 and TRBJ1-1, reads ETGVTQSPTHLIKTRGQQVTLRCSSQSGHNTVSWYQQALGQGPQFIFQYYREEENGRGNFPPRFSGLQFPNYSSELNVNALELDDSALYLCASSLVLSGNTEAFFGQGTRLTVV.

Of note for this clone: The read finishes 3 residues shy of the CDR3 end, and the germline J gene is used to complete it. V gene TRBV6-2 or TRBV6-3 combines with J gene TRBJ2-1, with TRBD2 identical over 10 bases. V lost 0 bases and J lost 0; bases outside the gene matches: 2. Germline assignment: CDR1 MNHEY and CDR2 SVGEGT. The CDR3 contains 17 residues. CDR3 loop: CASSYSASGSSYNEQFF. The covered CDR3 bases are TGTGCCAGCAGTTACTCAGCTAGCGGGAGCTCCTACAATGAG.

The CDR3 DNA, read in part, is TGTGCCAGCAGTCTGACAGGGGGAAAGACTGAA. Its translation is CASSLTGGKTE. Given in full, the CDR3 is CASSLTGGKTEAFF. The V call is TRBV6-2 or TRBV6-3, the J call TRBJ1-1, with TRBD1 matching 9 bases. With the read ending 3 residues before the CDR3 end, the germline J gene is used to fill in that end. The germline CDR1 and CDR2 sequences are MNHEY and SVGEGT. This CDR3 is 14 amino acids long. The trim removed 5 bases at V and 5 bases at J, leaving 6 bases unmatched.

As regards this clone: From the germline J gene comes the end of the CDR3, since the read stops 3 residues before it. The gene calls are TRBV5-6 and TRBJ2-7, with 9 bases matching TRBD2. Germline assignment: CDR1 SGHDT and CDR2 YYEEEE. Trimming removed 2 bases from V and 2 bases from J; junction bases left unmatched: 2. The CDR3 has 14 amino acids. The DNA read from the CDR3 is TGTGCCAGCAGCTTTAGCGGGAGCCCCTACGAG. The encoded protein is CASSFSGSPYE. The full CDR3 protein is CASSFSGSPYEQYF.

Notes on this clone: Read coverage stops 3 residues before the CDR3 terminus; the germline J gene supplies the remainder. The chain joins TRBV13 to TRBJ2-1; 7 bases are shared with TRBD2. CDR1 PRHDT and CDR2 FYEKMQ come from the germline V gene (reference sequence). The V and J ends lost 5 bases and 8 bases, in that order; junction bases with no gene match: 9. The CDR3 is 14 amino acids. Incomplete CDR3 DNA: TGTGCCAGCAGCGTCGGCGGGAGCACCGATGAG. Protein product: CASSVGGSTDE. The whole CDR3 region reads CASSVGGSTDEQFF.

Concerning this clone: From the germline J gene comes the end of the CDR3, since the read stops 3 residues before it. The rearrangement uses TRBV2 and TRBJ2-7; 8 nucleotides match TRBD1. This CDR3 comprises 14 residues. V lost 7 bases to trimming and J lost 1 base; unmatched junction nucleotides: 6. The germline CDR1 and CDR2 sequences are SNHLY and FYNNEI. The part of the CDR3 DNA that was read is TGTGCCAGCAAAGGACAGGGCCTATCCTACGAG. Translating it yields CASKGQGLSYE. The CDR3 in its entirety is CASKGQGLSYEQYF.

On this clone itself: The read ends 3 residues early relative to the CDR3; the germline J gene fills the gap. This chain connects TRBV9 to TRBJ2-1, with D unresolved. V was cut by 0 bases and J by 9 bases, with 19 bases left in between. Germline V gives CDR1 SGDLS, CDR2 YYNGEE. This CDR3 comprises 16 residues. The DNA read from the CDR3 is TGTGCCAGCAGCGTAGTGGAGTTTAGCTCATCTAGTGAG. Residues: CASSVVEFSSSSE. The whole CDR3 sequence is CASSVVEFSSSSEQFF.

Concerning this clone: Read coverage stops 3 residues before the CDR3 terminus; the germline J gene supplies the remainder. The V call is TRBV2, the J call TRBJ1-2, with a tentative D call TRBD1 (5 bases). CDR1 and CDR2 (germline): SNHLY, FYNNEI. The CDR3 sequence is 14 residues long. Trimming took 1 base from V and 3 from J, leaving 9 bases between them. The DNA read from the CDR3 is TGTGCCAGCAGTGAAGGGGGCGCGTACTATGGC. This codes for CASSEGGAYYG. The whole CDR3 is CASSEGGAYYGYTF.

Of note for this clone: Coverage ceases 3 residues before the CDR3 finishes, and the germline J gene fills in the end. The chain couples TRBV29-1 to TRBJ2-5, with D tentatively TRBD2 (6 bases). CDR1 is SQVTM, CDR2 ANQGSEA, per germline. The CDR3 is 15 amino acids. V lost 5 bases and J 2 bases, leaving 18 bases between the germline ends. The CDR3 region is CSVTGLPKGQETQYF. Incomplete CDR3 DNA: TGCAGCGTTACGGGACTCCCAAAGGGTCAAGAGACC.